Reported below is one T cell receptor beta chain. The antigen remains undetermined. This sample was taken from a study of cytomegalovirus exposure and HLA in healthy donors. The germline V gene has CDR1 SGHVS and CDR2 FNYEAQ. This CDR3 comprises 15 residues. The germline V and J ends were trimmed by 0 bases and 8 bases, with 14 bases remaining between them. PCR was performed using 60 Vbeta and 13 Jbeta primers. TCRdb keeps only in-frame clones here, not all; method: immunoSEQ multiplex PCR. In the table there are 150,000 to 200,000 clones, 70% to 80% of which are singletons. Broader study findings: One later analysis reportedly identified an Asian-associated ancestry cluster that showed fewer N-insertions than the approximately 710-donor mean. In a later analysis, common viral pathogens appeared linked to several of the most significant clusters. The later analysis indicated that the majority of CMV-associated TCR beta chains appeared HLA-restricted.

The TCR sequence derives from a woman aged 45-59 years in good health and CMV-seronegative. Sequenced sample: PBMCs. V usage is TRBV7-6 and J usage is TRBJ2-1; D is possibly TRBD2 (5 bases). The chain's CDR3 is CASSLARTRVDEQFF. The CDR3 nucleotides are TGTGCCAGCAGCTTAGCTAGGACTCGGGTGGATGAGCAGTTCTTC.